These 3 T cell receptor beta chains were sequenced from one sample in a study of CD8+ T cells in alopecia areata. Sequencing used cDNA as its template, made by extracting RNA and reverse transcribing it. Using immunoSEQ multiplex PCR, the repertoire was profiled, and TCRdb retains in-frame clones only, with some absent. Altogether roughly 60,000 clones are present, more than 45% being singletons, with the ten largest covering roughly 22%. As for treatment: oral pan-JAK inhibitor, 5-10 mg twice daily. Material: CD8+ T cells sorted from blood, obtained at approximately week 39, from a patient treated with tofacitinib. Receptors were obtained from a human donor with alopecia areata.

Concerning this clone: At one end the junction does not follow the germline gene, possibly because of a read error. The chain combines TRBV9 with TRBJ2-1, with 8 bases matching TRBD1. The length of the CDR3 is 12 residues. Looked up from germline, CDR1 is SGDLS and CDR2 is YYNGEE. The chain's CDR3 is CASSVGWDRTVF. The CDR3 nucleotides are TGTGCCAGCAGCGTAGGATGGGACAGGACTGTCTTC.

V usage is TRBV5-1 and J usage is TRBJ1-2; the match to TRBD1 covers 10 bases. Looked up from germline, CDR1 is SGHRS and CDR2 is YFSETQ. V was clipped by 5 bases and J by 8 bases; unmatched bases: 9. This CDR3 is 14 amino acids long. The CDR3 DNA reads as TGCGCCAGCAGATCCGGGACAGGGGCTGAGGGCTACACCTTC. This translates into CASRSGTGAEGYTF.

This chain uses TRBV2 with TRBJ2-5, with 10 bases matching TRBD1. The CDR3 length is 17 residues. The V and J ends lost 2 bases and 0 bases, in that order; junction bases with no gene match: 6. Germline values: CDR1 SNHLY, CDR2 FYNNEI. CDR3 region: CASSEMGQGRYQETQYF. CDR3 sequence (DNA): TGTGCCAGCAGTGAAATGGGACAGGGGAGGTACCAAGAGACCCAGTACTTC.